This entry is about one T cell receptor beta chain. The DNA is omitted, as the CDR3 cannot be located on it reliably, and the CDR3 follows TCRdb's listing. Inclusive of both ends, the CDR3 amounts to 17 amino acids. TCRdb used MiXCR to reprocess the RT-PCR reads, holding one entry per CDR3 protein. This table has approximately 90,000 distinct CDR3 sequences, approximately 5.2% appearing once. The sample is drawn from a study of patients and donors after allogeneic stem cell transplantation. Specimen: blood, either unsorted or a sorted T cell fraction (not recorded which). This sequence was found in a human donor who was either an allogeneic HSCT recipient or a stem cell or donor lymphocyte infusion donor (not recorded which). It is not recorded whose cells these are; they may come from a transplant donor. The rearrangement uses TRBV12-3 or TRBV12-4 and TRBJ2-2; the table's D call, TRBD2, has no DNA check behind it. The CDR3 protein is CASSPRGGEGTGELFFF.